This T cell receptor beta chain was identified during a study of blood T cell repertoires in COVID-19 (dated by TCRdb to about 2020). For the study in its entirety: Samples from collaborators originated in the United States, Italy and Spain and spanned both the acute and convalescent phases of COVID-19. The sample metadata nearly always contained a de-identified subject ID, COVID-19 status, age in years and sex. The dataset comprised deeply sampled blood TCRbeta repertoires from subjects exposed to, actively infected with, or recovered from COVID-19. The repertoires were released in a freely available public database intended as a resource for research on the immune response to SARS-CoV-2. HLA class I and class II types, where available, came from metadata supplied by the sample provider rather than from assay-based typing. The material from the prospective study consisted of cDNA or gDNA derived from T cells, B-cell-depleted T cells, or PBMCs. Samples were obtained from the ongoing ImmuneRACE study (first 160 participants) and from about 1,300 subjects provided by 6 global collaborators.

The immunoSEQ Assay, a bias-controlled multiplex PCR, was used to amplify TCRbeta CDR3 regions from genomic DNA. The source study handled its data this way. The number of nucleated cells in each sample was estimated by amplification of reference gene primers within the assay. Sequence reads were collapsed and filtered to measure the absolute abundance of every unique TCRbeta CDR3 rearrangement. For each sample, productive Simpson clonality was calculated as the square root of Simpson's diversity index over productive rearrangements. In its TCRdb copy, this immuneACCESS table keeps in-frame sequences only and misses some clones. Where compared with another copy, unresolved V genes explain less than half of these, and the others have no known cause. V and J calls and clone size come straight from that table; D and trimming were deduced from the DNA. For this sample there are around 200,000 clones; about 85% appear just once. The top ten clonotypes cover about 17% of the sample.

General study outcomes and caveats: How much clinical and demographic metadata was included differed by source and by participant, and the metadata was provided uncurated.

Turning to this clone: Its binding antigen is unknown. No much larger clone exists at a distance of one base, and base qualities are not known.

From the cysteine through the phenylalanine, the CDR3 covers 16 amino acids. The entry retains the CDR3 DNA only, 48 bases that are in frame from base 1. Here V drops 0 bases and J drops 7 bases, and the junction holds 11 bases not matched to any gene. CDR1 and CDR2 are read off the germline V gene as SGDLS and YYNGEE. Enrolling through a virtual design, the prospective study's participants ranged in age from roughly 18 to 89 years and lived across more than 20 United States geographic areas. In the prospective study, participants were assigned to cohorts based on the clinical history participants reported in a screening survey and a study questionnaire. ImmuneRACE Cohort 3 recovered participants were defined by two consecutive negative NP/OP PCR tests, healthcare professional clearance, or symptom resolution. In the prospective study, mobile phlebotomists collected whole blood, serum and a nasopharyngeal or oropharyngeal swab from each participant. Over a 2-month period, participants in the prospective study had the option of providing additional blood draws and questionnaires. Before DNA extraction, prospective study blood samples were shipped either frozen or at room temperature.

The receptor chain draws on TRBV9 and TRBJ2-7; a stretch of 9 junction bases matches TRBD1. Sequenced material: PBMCs or T cells enriched from blood (not recorded which). This receptor was obtained from a man aged 40-49 years who had recovered from COVID-19. CDR3 region: CASSVAPDRGTGEQYF. The sequenced DNA: TGTGCCAGCAGCGTAGCCCCAGACAGGGGGACGGGAGAGCAGTACTTC.